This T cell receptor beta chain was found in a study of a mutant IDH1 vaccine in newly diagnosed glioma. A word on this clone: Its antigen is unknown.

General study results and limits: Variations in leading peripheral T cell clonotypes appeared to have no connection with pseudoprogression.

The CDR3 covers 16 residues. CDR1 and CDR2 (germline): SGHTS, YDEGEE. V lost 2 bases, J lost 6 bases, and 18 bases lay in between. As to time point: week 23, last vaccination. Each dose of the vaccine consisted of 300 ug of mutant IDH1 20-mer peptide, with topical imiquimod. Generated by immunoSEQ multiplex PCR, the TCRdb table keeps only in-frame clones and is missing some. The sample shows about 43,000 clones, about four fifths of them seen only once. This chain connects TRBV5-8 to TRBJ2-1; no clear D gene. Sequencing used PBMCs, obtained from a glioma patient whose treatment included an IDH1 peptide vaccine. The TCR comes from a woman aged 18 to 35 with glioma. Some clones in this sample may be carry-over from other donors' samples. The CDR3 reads CASSFGETLPFNEQFF. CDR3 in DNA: TGTGCCAGCAGCTTCGGTGAAACCCTCCCCTTCAATGAGCAGTTCTTC.